This T cell receptor (beta chain) was profiled in a study of blood T cells in healthy people across ages. Many counts were recorded for this clonotype. The antigen is undetermined. A second PCR, run for about 7 to 11 cycles, used a sample-barcoded 5' primer plus a J-beta primer mix. One entry per CDR3 protein, called by TCRdb with MiXCR from the 5' RACE reads. The sample carries more than 800,000 distinct CDR3 sequences, less than 35% recorded once. Between the trimmed V and J ends, which lost 7 bases and 5 bases, there was a span of 24 bases. The CDR3 sequence is 16 residues long. Germline V gene sequence: CDR1 MDHEN, CDR2 SYDVKM. Study results and limitations: Per million T cells, TCR beta diversity dropped roughly linearly as age increased.

The sample comprised blood. The chain uses TRBV28 and TRBJ2-7, with D maybe TRBD2 (5 bases). This TCR came from an elderly woman in good health. CDR3 sequence: CASIPAAGRGADEQYF. The CDR3 coding sequence is TGTGCCAGCATCCCTGCCGCCGGCCGGGGTGCGGACGAGCAGTACTTC. The complete variable domain, with remaining parts taken from reference TRBV28 and TRBJ2-7, reads DVKVTQSSRYLVKRTGEKVFLECVQDMDHENMFWYRQDPGLGLRLIYFSYDVKMKEKGDIPEGYSVSREKKERFSLILESASTNQTSMYLCASIPAAGRGADEQYFGPGTRLTVT.